This T cell receptor beta chain appears in the sequencing data of a study of T cells in narcolepsy. Findings and limits, study-wide: Healthy controls reportedly lacked the autoreactive clonotypes serially found in patients' blood.

Concerning this clone: The antigen is not known.

CDR1 is SGHAT, CDR2 FQNNGV, per germline. Between the trimmed V and J ends, which lost 5 bases and 4 bases, there was a span of 10 bases. The CDR3 sequence is 13 residues long. Sequenced by immunoSEQ multiplex PCR; TCRdb stores in-frame clones only, minus some. Of roughly 11,000 clones listed, 85% to 95% are singletons. The receptor's source is a human donor with narcolepsy. The V call is TRBV11-2, the J call TRBJ2-3; perhaps TRBD2 as D (6 bases). Sequencing was carried out using CD45RA- memory CD4+ T cells from PBMCs. In DNA, the CDR3 is TGTGCCAGCAGCCCAGCGGGTCCAGATACGCAGTATTTT. Translating gives CASSPAGPDTQYF. Drawing the rest from reference TRBV11-2 and TRBJ2-3, the complete variable domain is EAGVAQSPRYKIIEKRQSVAFWCNPISGHATLYWYQQILGQGPKLLIQFQNNGVVDDSQLPKDRFSAERLKGVDSTLKIQPAKLEDSAVYLCASSPAGPDTQYFGPGTRLTVL.